This T cell receptor (beta chain) was sequenced for a study of blood T cell repertoires in COVID-19. Overall study context: There were acute and convalescent COVID-19 samples, and they came from the United States, Italy and Spain. The analysed material was cDNA or gDNA that came from T cells, B-cell-depleted T cells, or PBMCs.

Germline-derived CDR1 and CDR2 are SGHNT and YYREEE (reference sequence). This CDR3 has 15 amino acids. V lost 0 bases, J lost 0 bases, and 9 bases lay in between. Per the authors' pipeline: Counts of nucleated cells, estimated from reference gene primer amplification, were obtained. Some clones are missing from TCRdb's copy, which holds only in-frame ones; the method was immunoSEQ multiplex PCR. The DNA was the basis for D and trimming; V, J and clone size are from that table. The sample has 95,000 to 100,000 clones, approximately 80% seen once. Sequencing input: peripheral blood. V gene TRBV5-4 combines with J gene TRBJ1-1; TRBD1 is a possible D gene (6 bases). This receptor was taken from a human donor in a cohort sampled during active COVID-19. CDR3 DNA sequence: TGTGCCAGCAGCTTGGGGCAGGGGCTGAACACTGAAGCTTTCTTT. Encoded protein: CASSLGQGLNTEAFF.